A single sample gave rise to the 25 T cell receptor beta chains below, sequenced in a study of T-cell memory formation after mild COVID-19. TCRdb called the 5' RACE reads again in MiXCR, with one record for every CDR3 protein. The sample includes under 350,000 distinct CDR3 sequences, around 15% of them seen just once. The sequencing input was PBMCs or a T cell subset sorted from them (not recorded which). These receptors all stem from a young man who had mild COVID-19 (a few samples of this study predate the infection). Cell type and time point are not known.

This clonotype was seen a handful of times. This chain joins TRBV11-2 and TRBJ2-7; D is ambiguous. The CDR3 consists of 11 residues. V shed 5 bases and J shed 5 bases, with 7 bases lying between them. Germline-derived CDR1 and CDR2 are SGHAT and FQNNGV. CDR3 sequence reads: CASSVYNEQYF. In nucleotides, the CDR3 is TGTGCCAGCAGCGTCTACAACGAGCAGTACTTC.

The V call is TRBV18, the J call TRBJ2-1; 8 positions match TRBD2. Germline CDR1 reads KGHSH; CDR2 reads LQKENI. CDR3 length: 12 amino acids. The junction had 7 bases not matched to a gene; V was cut back by 6 bases and J by 12 bases. The CDR3 nucleotides read TGTGCCAGCTCGCAAGCGGGGGCAGTGCAGTTCTTC. Translated: CASSQAGAVQFF.

In its sample, this clonotype was seen a few times. The chain recombines TRBV7-6 with TRBJ2-2; TRBD1 is a possible D gene (5 bases). V was trimmed by 5 bases and J by 4 bases, leaving 20 bases between them. The CDR3 contains 17 residues. CDR1 and CDR2 from the germline V gene are SGHVS and FNYEAQ. This CDR3 is CASSPRGGGISTGELFF. The CDR3, as DNA: TGTGCCAGCAGCCCTAGGGGCGGTGGTATTAGCACCGGGGAGCTGTTTTTT.

The sample holds many counts of this clonotype. CDR3 loop: CASSSLLAGERDTQYF. The CDR3 coding sequence is TGTGCCAGCAGCTCGTTACTAGCGGGGGAACGAGATACGCAGTATTTT. This chain uses TRBV5-6 with TRBJ2-3; TRBD2 matches 11 bases. The CDR3 has 16 amino acids. Germline V gene sequence: CDR1 SGHDT, CDR2 YYEEEE. V lost 3 bases and J lost 5; bases outside the gene matches: 8.

V gene TRBV7-6 combines with J gene TRBJ2-1; D ambiguous. V lost 2 bases and J 7 bases, leaving 12 bases between the germline ends. CDR3 length: 14 amino acids. Germline CDR1 SGHVS, CDR2 FNYEAQ. CDR3 amino acids: CASSLNAVRNEQFF. The CDR3 nucleotides are TGTGCCAGCAGCTTAAACGCGGTGCGAAATGAGCAGTTCTTC.

The chain uses TRBV12-3 or TRBV12-4 and TRBJ1-4, with TRBD1 identical over 8 bases. With V trimmed by 5 bases and J by 5 bases, 4 bases remained unmatched. The CDR3 is 14 amino acids. The CDR3 DNA follows: TGTGCCAGCAGTAAACAGGGGGGGAATGAAAAACTGTTTTTT. Protein product: CASSKQGGNEKLFF.

This chain links TRBV7-3 with TRBJ2-5, with a tentative D call TRBD1 (5 bases). This CDR3 is built from 12 residues. V was clipped by 5 bases and J by 7 bases, with 11 bases between them. Germline V CDR1 and CDR2: SGHTA, FQGTGA. The CDR3, as DNA: TGTGCCAGCAGCCCCCCTAGGGGGACCCAGTACTTC. Protein: CASSPPRGTQYF.

This clonotype was recorded many times. V usage is TRBV5-1 and J usage is TRBJ2-3; 8 nucleotides line up with TRBD1. CDR3 length: 18 residues. The ends lost 3 bases at V and 0 bases at J; junction bases unmatched: 12. Germline values: CDR1 SGHRS, CDR2 YFSETQ. For the CDR3, the DNA is TGCGCCAGCAGCTACGGACAGGGAACTCCTGCTAGCACAGATACGCAGTATTTT. This translates into CASSYGQGTPASTDTQYF.

The V gene is TRBV7-2, the J gene TRBJ1-1; a weak D match, TRBD1 (5 bases). Trimming pared 5 bases from V and 6 bases from J, leaving 10 bases between. This CDR3 region has 12 residues. The germline V gene has CDR1 SGHTA and CDR2 FQGNSA. The CDR3 DNA is TGTGCCAGCAGCCCCCTGGGGGCTGAAGCTTTCTTT. Its protein product is CASSPLGAEAFF.

This clonotype was found a few times. CDR3 in DNA: TGCAGTGTGGCCCAGCGATCCTACGAGCAGTACTTC. Protein product: CSVAQRSYEQYF. V gene TRBV20-1 combines with J gene TRBJ2-7; D is ambiguous. Trimming cost V 7 bases and J 1 base, with 11 bases left between them. The CDR3 contains 12 residues. CDR1 and CDR2 from the germline V gene are DFQATT and SNEGSKA (reference sequence).

V usage is TRBV24-1 and J usage is TRBJ2-2; D possibly corresponds to TRBD1 (5 bases). Trimming cost V 3 bases and J 4 bases, with 14 bases left between them. The CDR3 runs 16 residues. In germline, CDR1 is KGHDR, CDR2 SFDVKD. The CDR3 is CATSDVLGVGTGELFF. CDR3 bases: TGTGCCACCAGTGATGTCTTAGGGGTCGGCACCGGGGAGCTGTTTTTT.

This clonotype was seen many times. For the CDR3, the DNA is TGCAGTGCTAGTTTGGGACAGGGGAGAAACGAGCAGTACTTC. It is translated as CSASLGQGRNEQYF. The chain carries TRBV20-1 and TRBJ2-7; 10 bases match TRBD1. The trim removed 3 bases at V and 5 bases at J, leaving 7 bases unmatched. Germline V gene sequence: CDR1 DFQATT, CDR2 SNEGSKA (reference sequence). The CDR3 sequence is 14 residues long.

This clonotype was detected a few times. The chain is built from TRBV7-9 and TRBJ1-4, with D maybe TRBD1 (5 bases). Germline CDR1 reads SEHNR; CDR2 reads FQNEAQ (reference sequence). Trimming shortened V by 6 bases and J by 12 bases, and 11 bases separated the two germline ends. This CDR3 region has 11 residues. The CDR3 sequence: CASSRMTELFF. The CDR3 DNA reads as TGTGCCAGCAGTCGTATGACAGAACTGTTTTTT.

This clonotype was detected a few times. The chain has TRBV29-1 and TRBJ1-2; 9 bases fit TRBD1. CDR3 length: 13 amino acids. Germline values: CDR1 SQVTM, CDR2 ANQGSEA. J gave up 5 bases and V 7 bases, and 8 bases lay outside the gene matches. CDR3 bases: TGCAGCGCCTCTGGGACAGGGCCTTATGGCTACACCTTC. This codes for CSASGTGPYGYTF.

This chain links TRBV6-5 with TRBJ2-5, with 11 bases that match TRBD2. Per germline, CDR1 MNHEY and CDR2 SVGAGI. V shed 4 bases and J 9 bases; nucleotides not matched to a gene: 7. The CDR3 sequence is 14 residues long. CDR3 DNA: TGTGCCAGCAGTTCTTGGACTAGCGGGTGGGCCCAGTACTTC. Encoded protein: CASSSWTSGWAQYF.

This rearrangement joins TRBV2 to TRBJ2-3; no reliable D call. V dropped 4 bases and J dropped 10 bases, with 12 bases sitting between them. CDR1 is SNHLY, CDR2 FYNNEI, per germline. The CDR3 has 12 amino acids. The CDR3 here is CASSVELSAQYF. CDR3 in DNA: TGTGCCAGCAGTGTTGAGCTATCGGCGCAGTATTTT.

This sequence joins TRBV11-3 and TRBJ2-1; 8 nucleotides agree with TRBD2. Germline CDR1 is SGHNT and CDR2 is YENEEA. The ends lost 4 bases at V and 6 bases at J; junction bases unmatched: 8. The CDR3 is made up of 15 amino acids. The CDR3 loop reads CASSWTSGGSNEQFF. CDR3 nucleotide sequence: TGTGCCAGCAGCTGGACCTCGGGGGGGAGCAATGAGCAGTTCTTC. The full variable domain, its missing parts supplied by reference TRBV11-3 and TRBJ2-1, is EAGVVQSPRYKIIEKKQPVAFWCNPISGHNTLYWYLQNLGQGPELLIRYENEEAVDDSQLPKDRFSAERLKGVDSTLKIQPAELGDSAVYLCASSWTSGGSNEQFFGPGTRLTVL.

V is TRBV11-3 and J is TRBJ2-2; TRBD2 is a possible D gene (5 bases). This CDR3 contains 15 residues. Germline CDR1 and CDR2: SGHNT and YENEEA. The V gene lost 3 bases and the J gene lost 5 bases, with 13 bases spanning the gap. As DNA, the CDR3 is TGTGCCAGCAGCTTCCGAGGGTATCGGACCGGGGAGCTGTTTTTT. It translates to CASSFRGYRTGELFF.

The chain links TRBV7-2 to TRBJ2-1; 12 bases line up with TRBD2. This CDR3 is built from 17 residues. V lost 4 bases to trimming and J lost 6 bases; unmatched junction nucleotides: 10. Germline V gene sequence: CDR1 SGHTA, CDR2 FQGNSA. The CDR3, as DNA: TGTGCCAGCAGCTCACTAGCGGGGGGAACCCGGGGCAATGAGCAGTTCTTC. Protein product: CASSSLAGGTRGNEQFF.

This clonotype was detected ten times or more. The chain is built from TRBV7-7 and TRBJ2-2; the D gene could be TRBD1 or TRBD2 (6 bases each). The germline V and J ends were trimmed by 2 bases and 3 bases, with 10 bases remaining between them. The CDR3 length is 15 residues. In germline, CDR1 is SSHAT, CDR2 FNYEAQ (reference sequence). The CDR3 sequence is CASSLRGGYTGELFF. Here the CDR3 DNA reads TGTGCCAGCAGCTTAAGAGGGGGGTACACCGGGGAGCTGTTTTTT.

This clonotype was recorded at least ten times. At one end, the junction sequence differs from germline, possibly due to a read error. The V and J genes are TRBV5-1 and TRBJ2-1, with D unresolved. Germline CDR1 and CDR2: SGHRS and YFSETQ. CDR3 length equals 13 residues. The CDR3 sequence: CASSLGSYNEQFF. The CDR3 DNA is TGTGCCAGCAGCTTAGGCTCCTACAATGAGCAGTTCTTC.

This clonotype was seen a few times. This rearrangement joins TRBV10-3 to TRBJ2-7; the D is unclear. Germline CDR1 ENHRY, CDR2 SYGVKD. V dropped 0 bases and J dropped 6 bases, with 12 bases sitting between them. The length of the CDR3 is 14 residues. CDR3 sequence reads: CAISESSKGREQYV. CDR3 coding DNA: TGTGCCATCAGTGAGTCGTCGAAAGGTCGCGAGCAGTACGTC.

The chain links TRBV6-5 to TRBJ2-1; TRBD1 is a possible D gene (6 bases). V lost 6 bases and J lost 4, with 19 bases in between. Looked up from germline, CDR1 is MNHEY and CDR2 is SVGAGI. The CDR3 covers 16 residues. CDR3 in amino acids: CASRYTGFRSYNEQFF. The CDR3 bases are TGTGCCAGCAGATATACAGGGTTCCGTTCATACAATGAGCAGTTCTTC.

The V and J genes are TRBV6-2 or TRBV6-3 and TRBJ2-1; 9 nucleotides line up with TRBD2. The CDR3 consists of 14 residues. Unmatched junction bases numbered 5, after V lost 4 bases and J lost 7 bases. Germline-derived CDR1 and CDR2 are MNHEY and SVGEGT. CDR3 sequence reads: CASSFPSGVNEQFF. CDR3 DNA sequence: TGTGCCAGCAGTTTCCCTAGCGGGGTTAATGAGCAGTTCTTC.

A few counts support this clonotype. In DNA, the CDR3 is TGTGCCAGCAGTTTGACAGGGGAAAACACCGGGGAGCTGTTTTTT. It yields the protein CASSLTGENTGELFF. The chain links TRBV28 to TRBJ2-2, with 8 bases that match TRBD1. Losses at the gene ends were 3 bases for V and 2 bases for J; bases not matched to a gene: 2. This CDR3 is built from 15 residues. Germline CDR1 MDHEN, CDR2 SYDVKM.